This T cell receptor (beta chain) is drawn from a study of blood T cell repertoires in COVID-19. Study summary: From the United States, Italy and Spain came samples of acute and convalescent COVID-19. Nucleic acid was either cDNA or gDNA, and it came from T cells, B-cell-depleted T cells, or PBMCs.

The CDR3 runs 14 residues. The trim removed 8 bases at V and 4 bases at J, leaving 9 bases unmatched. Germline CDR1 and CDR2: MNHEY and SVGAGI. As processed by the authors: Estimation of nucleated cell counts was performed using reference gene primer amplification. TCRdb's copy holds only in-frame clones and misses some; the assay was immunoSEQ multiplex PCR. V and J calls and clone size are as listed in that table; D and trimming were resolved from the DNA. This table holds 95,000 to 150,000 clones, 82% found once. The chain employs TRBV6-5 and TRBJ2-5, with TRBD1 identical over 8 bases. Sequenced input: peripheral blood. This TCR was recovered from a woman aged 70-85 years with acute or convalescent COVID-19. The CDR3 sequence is CASQRATGVETQYF. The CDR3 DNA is TGTGCCAGCCAAAGGGCGACAGGGGTAGAGACCCAGTACTTC.